Presented here are 27 T cell receptor beta chains from one specimen sequenced in a study of blood T cells in healthy people across ages. Using a J-beta primer mix together with a sample-barcoded 5' primer, a second PCR was run for 7 to 11 cycles. TCRdb passed the 5' RACE reads through MiXCR, listing each CDR3 protein once. The sample holds hundreds of thousands of distinct CDR3 sequences, around half seen once. The source material was blood. The receptors come from an elderly man in good health.

This clonotype was counted many times. The rearrangement joins TRBV6-5 to TRBJ2-3, with TRBD2 as a possible D gene (6 bases). The V end was cut by 2 bases, the J end by 6 bases, with 18 bases between. This CDR3 spans 16 amino acids. Germline values: CDR1 MNHEY, CDR2 SVGAGI. CDR3 residues: CASSYTGVTRRDTQYF. The CDR3, as DNA: TGTGCCAGCAGTTACACGGGGGTCACCCGAAGGGATACGCAGTATTTT.

This clonotype was seen only a few times. The rearrangement uses TRBV6-5 and TRBJ1-1; D remains ambiguous. Germline CDR1 MNHEY, CDR2 SVGAGI. Trimming stripped 6 bases from V and 5 bases from J, with 16 bases between. The CDR3 has 14 residues. CDR3 in amino acids: CASSQIRYGTEAFF. CDR3 in DNA: TGTGCCAGCAGCCAAATCCGTTACGGGACTGAAGCTTTCTTT.

This clonotype was counted between two and nine times. The gene calls are TRBV7-2 and TRBJ2-1; 11 bases match TRBD2. V was pared by 3 bases and J by 5 bases, with 3 bases of the junction left unmatched. CDR1 and CDR2 (germline): SGHTA, FQGNSA. The CDR3 length is 15 residues. As DNA, the CDR3 is TGTGCCAGCAGCTTCGGGACTAGCGGTCACAATGAGCAGTTCTTC. The encoded protein is CASSFGTSGHNEQFF.

In this sample, this clonotype turned up many times. V is TRBV6-6 and J is TRBJ1-6; 7 nucleotides agree with TRBD1. CDR3 length: 15 amino acids. Trimming removed 0 bases from V and 7 bases from J; junction bases left unmatched: 3. Per germline, CDR1 MNHNY and CDR2 SVGAGI (reference sequence). The chain's CDR3 is CASSYSGDSNSPLHF. Written as DNA, the CDR3 is TGTGCCAGCAGTTACTCCGGGGACAGCAATTCACCCCTCCACTTT.

V usage is TRBV25-1 and J usage is TRBJ1-2; D is possibly TRBD1 (6 bases). CDR3 length: 14 amino acids. CDR1 is MGHDK, CDR2 SYGVNS, per germline. Trimming stripped 3 bases from V and 8 bases from J, with 16 bases between. CDR3 protein: CASSDVGGPWGYTF. Written as DNA, the CDR3 is TGTGCCAGCAGTGATGTCGGGGGCCCTTGGGGCTACACCTTC.

This clonotype was detected a few times. The V call is TRBV6-5, the J call TRBJ2-3; no clear D. Germline CDR1 MNHEY, CDR2 SVGAGI. This CDR3 has 15 residues. Trimming left V 2 bases short and J 0 bases short, with 9 bases between. CDR3 amino acids: CASSYGWGSTDTQYF. The CDR3 bases are TGTGCCAGCAGTTACGGGTGGGGTAGCACAGATACGCAGTATTTT.

In this sample, this clonotype turned up a few times. The chain uses TRBV29-1 and TRBJ2-1, with 13 bases matching TRBD2. The CDR3 length is 12 residues. V gave up 6 bases and J gave up 10 bases; unmatched junction bases: 3. CDR1 SQVTM and CDR2 ANQGSEA come from the germline V gene. The CDR3: CSVLAGGREQFF. For the CDR3, the DNA is TGCAGCGTACTAGCGGGGGGGAGGGAGCAGTTCTTC.

The chain joins TRBV29-1 to TRBJ2-1; D gene ambiguous. Trimming cost V 2 bases and J 7 bases, with 9 bases left between them. Germline values: CDR1 SQVTM, CDR2 ANQGSEA. This CDR3 comprises 12 residues. CDR3 in DNA: TGCAGCGTTGAATACGGAGCGAATGAGCAGTTCTTC. Protein: CSVEYGANEQFF.

This clonotype was seen a handful of times. The V gene is TRBV29-1, the J gene TRBJ2-2, with 7 bases that match TRBD1. Germline CDR1 is SQVTM and CDR2 is ANQGSEA. V shed 5 bases, J shed 6 bases, and the junction held 9 bases outside the gene matches. This CDR3 is built from 14 residues. CDR3 in amino acids: CSVPKGAVAGELFF. The CDR3 region has the DNA TGCAGCGTTCCGAAGGGGGCGGTTGCCGGGGAGCTGTTTTTT.

V is TRBV7-2 and J is TRBJ2-1, with TRBD1 as a possible D gene (6 bases). V gave up 5 bases and J gave up 14 bases, with 25 bases separating them. Germline V lookup: CDR1 SGHTA, CDR2 FQGNSA. CDR3 length: 15 residues. The CDR3 here is CASSPGERTVPSKFF. The DNA of the CDR3 is TGTGCCAGCAGCCCCGGAGAGCGGACAGTCCCGAGCAAGTTCTTC. Based on the CDR3 plus reference TRBV7-2 and TRBJ2-1, the full variable domain is GAGVSQSPSNKVTEKGKDVELRCDPISGHTALYWYRQSLGQGLEFLIYFQGNSAPDKSGLPSDRFSAERTGGSVSTLTIQRTQQEDSAVYLCASSPGERTVPSKFFGPGTRLTVL.

The gene calls are TRBV6-5 and TRBJ2-4; TRBD2 is a possible D gene (5 bases). CDR1 is MNHEY, CDR2 SVGAGI, per germline. Trimming cost V 3 bases and J 0 bases, with 15 bases left between them. This CDR3 contains 17 residues. This CDR3 is CASSYSINRGAKNIQYF. CDR3 nucleotides: TGTGCCAGCAGTTATTCGATAAACCGGGGAGCCAAAAACATTCAGTACTTC.

The chain joins TRBV7-2 to TRBJ2-1, with 7 bases identical to TRBD2. CDR3 length: 15 residues. Germline loops: CDR1 SGHTA, CDR2 FQGNSA. J gave up 4 bases and V 5 bases, and 8 bases lay outside the gene matches. CDR3 loop: CASSPPPGGYNEQFF. In DNA, the CDR3 is TGTGCCAGCAGCCCCCCTCCCGGGGGGTACAATGAGCAGTTCTTC.

The genes are TRBV3-1 and TRBJ1-1; D not certain. This CDR3 is built from 13 residues. In germline, CDR1 is LGHDT, CDR2 YNNKEL (reference sequence). V lost 3 bases and J lost 0, with 5 bases in between. CDR3: CASSQRVNTEAFF. The CDR3 coding sequence is TGTGCCAGCAGCCAGAGAGTGAACACTGAAGCTTTCTTT. The whole variable domain, filled in from reference TRBV3-1 and TRBJ1-1, reads DTAVSQTPKYLVTQMGNDKSIKCEQNLGHDTMYWYKQDSKKFLKIMFSYNNKELIINETVPNRFSPKSPDKAHLNLHINSLELGDSAVYFCASSQRVNTEAFFGQGTRLTVV.

CDR3: CSVESRPDTQYF. The DNA of the CDR3 is TGCAGCGTTGAGAGTAGGCCAGATACGCAGTATTTT. The rearrangement links TRBV29-1 to TRBJ2-3; D ambiguous. With 3 bases removed from V and 4 bases from J, the gap between germline ends came to 8 bases. CDR1 is SQVTM and CDR2 is ANQGSEA in the germline V gene. This CDR3 has 12 amino acids.

The chain has TRBV20-1 and TRBJ2-1; 7 bases are shared with TRBD2. Germline CDR1 and CDR2: DFQATT and SNEGSKA (reference sequence). The CDR3 has 14 amino acids. After removal of 6 bases from V and 7 bases from J, the junction contained 12 bases not matched to a gene. In DNA, the CDR3 is TGCAGTGCGGGGGGGAGGGCCATGAATAATGAGCAGTTCTTC. This gives the protein CSAGGRAMNNEQFF.

The gene calls are TRBV6-1 and TRBJ2-6; the D is unclear. V shed 4 bases and J shed 2 bases, with 6 bases lying between them. There are 14 residues in the CDR3. Germline V gives CDR1 MNHNS, CDR2 SASEGT. The CDR3 sequence: CASSAEAGANVLTF. DNA of the CDR3: TGTGCCAGCAGTGCAGAGGCTGGGGCCAACGTCCTGACTTTC.

This clonotype was counted between two and nine times. The chain recombines TRBV20-1 with TRBJ2-1; TRBD2 matches at 10 bases. The germline V gene encodes CDR1 DFQATT and CDR2 SNEGSKA (reference sequence). The CDR3 is 17 residues long. V shed 3 bases, J shed 12 bases, and the junction held 20 bases outside the gene matches. CDR3 nucleotide sequence: TGCAGTGCTAGTTACTCTAGCGGGAGCCCTCGCCGCTATGGGCAGTTCTTC. Residues: CSASYSSGSPRRYGQFF.

The genes are TRBV20-1 and TRBJ2-1; a possible D gene is TRBD1 (5 bases). This CDR3 has 15 amino acids. The V gene lost 0 bases and the J gene lost 0 bases, with 9 bases spanning the gap. The germline gives CDR1 DFQATT, CDR2 SNEGSKA (reference sequence). The CDR3 DNA reads as TGCAGTGCTAGAGAATGGGGCAGCTCCTACAATGAGCAGTTCTTC. Protein product: CSAREWGSSYNEQFF.

The chain joins TRBV28 to TRBJ1-1; 7 bases align to TRBD1. The CDR3 spans 14 residues. CDR1 is MDHEN, CDR2 SYDVKM, per germline. With V trimmed by 8 bases and J by 5 bases, 11 bases remained unmatched. This CDR3 is CASRQGSWRTEAFF. Here the CDR3 DNA reads TGTGCCAGCCGACAGGGATCTTGGAGAACTGAAGCTTTCTTT.

This clonotype has a handful of counts. The chain joins TRBV6-6 to TRBJ2-5; TRBD2 matches at 7 bases. Unmatched junction bases numbered 7, after V lost 0 bases and J lost 3 bases. This CDR3 spans 16 amino acids. Germline V lookup: CDR1 MNHNY, CDR2 SVGAGI (reference sequence). CDR3 residues: CASSYSQLADKETQYF. DNA of the CDR3: TGTGCCAGCAGTTACTCTCAGCTAGCGGATAAAGAGACCCAGTACTTC.

This chain uses TRBV6-2 or TRBV6-3 with TRBJ2-7, with D tentatively TRBD1 (6 bases). The germline V gene encodes CDR1 MNHEY and CDR2 SVGEGT. The germline V and J ends were trimmed by 2 bases and 4 bases, with 12 bases remaining between them. The CDR3 spans 14 residues. CDR3 amino acids: CASSYPGQRYEQYF. CDR3 DNA: TGTGCCAGCAGTTACCCCGGACAGCGTTACGAGCAGTACTTC.

The CDR3 nucleotides are TGTGCCAGCAGTTTCGACAGAAGTCTGGCCAAAAACATTCAGTACTTC. It is translated as CASSFDRSLAKNIQYF. V usage is TRBV12-3 or TRBV12-4 and J usage is TRBJ2-4, with TRBD1 as a possible D gene (5 bases). This CDR3 spans 16 amino acids. Trimming took 3 bases from V and 1 from J, leaving 13 bases between them.

This clonotype appeared a few times. This chain joins TRBV5-1 and TRBJ2-5; no reliable D call. The CDR3 sequence is 13 residues long. CDR1 and CDR2 from the germline V gene are SGHRS and YFSETQ. Trimming pared 4 bases from V and 1 base from J, leaving 8 bases between. The CDR3 sequence: CASSRWAQETQYF. The CDR3 region has the DNA TGCGCCAGCAGCCGATGGGCCCAAGAGACCCAGTACTTC. Combining the CDR3 with reference TRBV5-1 and TRBJ2-5 gives the whole variable domain KAGVTQTPRYLIKTRGQQVTLSCSPISGHRSVSWYQQTPGQGLQFLFEYFSETQRNKGNFPGRFSGRQFSNSRSEMNVSTLELGDSALYLCASSRWAQETQYFGPGTRLLVL.

The CDR3 DNA follows: TGTGCCAGCAGCTTCGGTCTTAGGTACGAGCAGTACTTC. Protein sequence: CASSFGLRYEQYF. The chain joins TRBV11-2 to TRBJ2-5; D remains ambiguous. The DNA end is a closer match to TRBJ2-7, so the J assignment may be wrong. The CDR3 extends over 13 amino acids. CDR1 is SGHAT, CDR2 FQNNGV, per germline.

This clonotype has just a few counts. The J gene is TRBJ1-1, the V gene TRBV25-1; the D is unclear. The CDR3 has 13 residues. CDR1 is MGHDK, CDR2 SYGVNS, per germline. V was pared by 8 bases and J by 4 bases, with 14 bases between. CDR3 DNA sequence: TGTGCCAGCGGACGGGGAGGAGGCACTGAAGCTTTCTTT. This codes for CASGRGGGTEAFF.

The V gene is TRBV7-9, the J gene TRBJ2-1, with 7 bases matching TRBD2. The end of the DNA is better explained by TRBJ2-7, so the J call may be wrong. This CDR3 region has 17 residues. Germline CDR1 and CDR2: SEHNR and FQNEAQ (reference sequence). The CDR3 loop is CASSYSPIGGSYNEQYF. CDR3 DNA: TGTGCCAGCAGCTACTCCCCAATCGGGGGGTCCTACAATGAGCAGTACTTC.

This clonotype was found many times. The chain employs TRBV6-6 and TRBJ2-7, with TRBD1 as a possible D gene (5 bases). The CDR3 has 12 amino acids. Germline-derived CDR1 and CDR2 are MNHNY and SVGAGI (reference sequence). The chain's CDR3 is CATAREGYEQYF. Written as DNA, the CDR3 is TGTGCGACAGCGCGCGAAGGCTACGAGCAGTACTTC.